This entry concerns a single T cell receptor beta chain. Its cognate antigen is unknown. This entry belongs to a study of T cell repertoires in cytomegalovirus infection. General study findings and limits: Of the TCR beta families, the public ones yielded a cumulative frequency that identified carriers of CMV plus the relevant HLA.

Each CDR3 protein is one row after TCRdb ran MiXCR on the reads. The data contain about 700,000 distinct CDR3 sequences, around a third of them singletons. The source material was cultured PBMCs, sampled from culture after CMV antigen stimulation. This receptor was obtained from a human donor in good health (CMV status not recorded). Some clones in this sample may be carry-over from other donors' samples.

The CDR3 DNA follows: TGTGCCAGCAGGGAGGGGTACTGGGACAATGAAAAACTGTTTTTT. It specifies CASREGYWDNEKLFF. The chain combines TRBV6-6 with TRBJ1-4; D possibly corresponds to TRBD1 (5 bases). From germline, CDR1 is MNHNY and CDR2 SVGAGI (reference sequence). V gave up 6 bases and J gave up 5 bases, with 16 bases separating them. The length of the CDR3 is 15 residues.